This T cell receptor (beta chain) was sequenced in a study of T cells after yellow fever vaccination. MiXCR, run by TCRdb on the 5' RACE reads, gives a single entry per CDR3 protein. Seen here are roughly 400,000 distinct CDR3 sequences, approximately 19% observed once, and the top ten hold over 15%. This clonotype appeared once. The V end lost 0 bases, the J end lost 1 base, and 12 bases lay between the germline ends. This CDR3 contains 16 residues. Germline loops: CDR1 KGHSH, CDR2 LQKENI. This sequence joins TRBV18 and TRBJ1-1; possibly TRBD1 for D (5 bases). This clonotype was obtained from a man younger than 35 who received the YFV17D yellow fever vaccine. The sample consisted of PBMCs, taken before the yellow fever booster vaccination. The CDR3 spells CASSPPRGLANTEAFF. In DNA, the CDR3 is TGTGCCAGCTCACCACCTAGGGGTCTGGCGAACACTGAAGCTTTCTTT.